This TCR beta chain was retrieved from a study of regulatory T cells in long-lasting Graves disease. Turning to this clonotype: Its antigen is as yet unknown.

Relying on iRepertoire HTBI primers and Arm-PCR of CDR3 regions, the team built TCR beta libraries. TCRdb re-analysed the multiplex PCR reads in MiXCR, keeping a single row per CDR3 protein. The top ten clones hold around 10% of a sample with more than 400,000 distinct CDR3 sequences, 16% of them seen once. Notes on the study in general: Limited sample numbers may have lowered accuracy.

The CDR3 consists of 14 residues. Trimming cost V 5 bases and J 2 bases, with 13 bases left between them. Germline CDR1 and CDR2: SGHKS and YYEKEE (reference sequence). Time point of the sample: newly diagnosed GD, antithyroid drugs for less than 3 months. RNA extracted from PBMCs served as the sequencing template. These same records also appear under a second study, on T cells in Graves' hyperthyroidism and ophthalmopathy.

The J gene is TRBJ1-2, the V gene TRBV5-5; D might be TRBD1 (6 bases). This TCR derives from a woman under 40 with Graves disease. This sample comprised peripheral blood mononuclear cells (PBMCs), obtained at new diagnosis, from a patient treated with antithyroid drugs. The CDR3 sequence is CASRAGHHNYGYTF. The DNA for the CDR3 is TGTGCCAGCAGGGCGGGACATCACAACTATGGCTACACCTTC.